This TCR beta chain was sequenced during a study of technical replicates of blood from a handful of donors. Here immunoSEQ multiplex PCR was the method, and the copy in TCRdb shows in-frame clones only, minus some. Of about 75,000 clones in the sample, 91% are singletons; the top ten hold 0.35% to 0.4%. V trimming: 5 bases; J trimming: 9 bases; junction bases outside the gene matches: 6. Germline V gene lookup returns CDR1 SGHAT and CDR2 FQNNGV. CDR3 length: 12 residues. The clonotype originates from a human donor in good health. Some clones in this sample may be carry-over from other donors' samples. The chain links TRBV11-2 to TRBJ1-1; 7 bases match TRBD1. Sequenced material: T cells isolated from PBMCs. The CDR3 loop is CASSPTGFKAFF. CDR3 nucleotides: TGTGCCAGCAGCCCGACAGGGTTTAAAGCTTTCTTT. Full variable domain (rest looked up from reference TRBV11-2 and TRBJ1-1): EAGVAQSPRYKIIEKRQSVAFWCNPISGHATLYWYQQILGQGPKLLIQFQNNGVVDDSQLPKDRFSAERLKGVDSTLKIQPAKLEDSAVYLCASSPTGFKAFFGQGTRLTVV.